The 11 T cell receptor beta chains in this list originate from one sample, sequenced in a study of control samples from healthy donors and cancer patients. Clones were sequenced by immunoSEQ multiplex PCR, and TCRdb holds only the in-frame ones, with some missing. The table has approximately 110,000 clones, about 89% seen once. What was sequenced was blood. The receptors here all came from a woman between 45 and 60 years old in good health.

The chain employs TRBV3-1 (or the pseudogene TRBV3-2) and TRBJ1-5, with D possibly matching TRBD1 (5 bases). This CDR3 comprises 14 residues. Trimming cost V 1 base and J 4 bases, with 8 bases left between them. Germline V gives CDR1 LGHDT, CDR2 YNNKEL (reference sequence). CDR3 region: CASSQVSGNQPQHF. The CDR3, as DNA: TGTGCCAGCAGCCAAGTGTCAGGGAATCAGCCCCAGCATTTT.

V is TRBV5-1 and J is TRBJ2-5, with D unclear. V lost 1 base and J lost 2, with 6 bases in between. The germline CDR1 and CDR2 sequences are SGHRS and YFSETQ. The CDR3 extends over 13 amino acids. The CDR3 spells CASSLSPQETQYF. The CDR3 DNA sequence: TGCGCCAGCAGCTTGAGTCCGCAAGAGACCCAGTACTTC.

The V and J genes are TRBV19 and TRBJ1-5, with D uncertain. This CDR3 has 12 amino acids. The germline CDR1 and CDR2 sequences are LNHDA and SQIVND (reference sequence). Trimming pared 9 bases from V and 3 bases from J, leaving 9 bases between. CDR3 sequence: CARQQFNQPQHF. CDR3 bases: TGTGCCAGGCAACAGTTCAATCAGCCCCAGCATTTT.

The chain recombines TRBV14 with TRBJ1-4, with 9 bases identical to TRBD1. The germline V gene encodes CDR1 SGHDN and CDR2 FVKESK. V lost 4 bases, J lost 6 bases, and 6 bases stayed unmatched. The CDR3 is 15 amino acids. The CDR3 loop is CASSRARDRDEKLFF. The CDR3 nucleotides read TGTGCCAGCAGCCGCGCCCGGGACAGGGATGAAAAACTGTTTTTT.

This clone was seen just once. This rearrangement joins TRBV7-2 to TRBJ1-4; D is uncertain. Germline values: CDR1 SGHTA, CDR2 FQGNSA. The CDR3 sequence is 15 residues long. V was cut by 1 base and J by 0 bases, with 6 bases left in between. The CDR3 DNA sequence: TGTGCCAGCAGCTTAGTGTTCGCAACTAATGAAAAACTGTTTTTT. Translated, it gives CASSLVFATNEKLFF.

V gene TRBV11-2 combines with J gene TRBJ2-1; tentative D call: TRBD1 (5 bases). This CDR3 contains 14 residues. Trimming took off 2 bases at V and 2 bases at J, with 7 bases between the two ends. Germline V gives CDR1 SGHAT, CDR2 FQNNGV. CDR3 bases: TGTGCCAGCAGCTTACAGGGCCCCTACAATGAGCAGTTCTTC. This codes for CASSLQGPYNEQFF.

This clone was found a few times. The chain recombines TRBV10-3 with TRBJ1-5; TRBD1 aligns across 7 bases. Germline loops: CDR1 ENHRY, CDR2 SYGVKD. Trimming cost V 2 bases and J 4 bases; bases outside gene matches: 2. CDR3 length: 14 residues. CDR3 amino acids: CAISEMTGNQPQHF. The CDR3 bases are TGTGCCATCAGTGAGATGACAGGGAATCAGCCCCAGCATTTT.

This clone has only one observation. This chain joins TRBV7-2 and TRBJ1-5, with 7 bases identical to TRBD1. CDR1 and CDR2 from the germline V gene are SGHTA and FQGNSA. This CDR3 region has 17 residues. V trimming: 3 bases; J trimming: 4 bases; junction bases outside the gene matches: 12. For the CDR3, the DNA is TGTGCCAGCAGCTTTCAGGGGCAGGGGGTAGGGAATCAGCCCCAGCATTTT. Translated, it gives CASSFQGQGVGNQPQHF. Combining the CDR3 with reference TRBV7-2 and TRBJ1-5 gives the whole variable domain GAGVSQSPSNKVTEKGKDVELRCDPISGHTALYWYRQSLGQGLEFLIYFQGNSAPDKSGLPSDRFSAERTGGSVSTLTIQRTQQEDSAVYLCASSFQGQGVGNQPQHFGDGTRLSIL.

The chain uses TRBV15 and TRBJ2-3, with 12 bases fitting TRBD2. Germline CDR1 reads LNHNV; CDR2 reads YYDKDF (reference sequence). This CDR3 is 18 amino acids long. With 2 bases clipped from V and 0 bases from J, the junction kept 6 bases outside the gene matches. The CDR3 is CATSRTTSGRLSTDTQYF. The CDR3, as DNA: TGTGCCACCAGCAGAACCACTAGCGGGAGGCTAAGCACAGATACGCAGTATTTT. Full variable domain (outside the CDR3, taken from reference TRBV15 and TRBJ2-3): DAMVIQNPRYQVTQFGKPVTLSCSQTLNHNVMYWYQQKSSQAPKLLFHYYDKDFNNEADTPDNFQSRRPNTSFCFLDIRSPGLGDTAMYLCATSRTTSGRLSTDTQYFGPGTRLTVL.

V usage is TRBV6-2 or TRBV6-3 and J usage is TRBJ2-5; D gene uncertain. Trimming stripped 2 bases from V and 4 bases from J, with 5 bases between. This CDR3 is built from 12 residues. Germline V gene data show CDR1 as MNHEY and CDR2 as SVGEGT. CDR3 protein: CASSYVIETQYF. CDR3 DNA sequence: TGTGCCAGCAGTTACGTGATAGAGACCCAGTACTTC.

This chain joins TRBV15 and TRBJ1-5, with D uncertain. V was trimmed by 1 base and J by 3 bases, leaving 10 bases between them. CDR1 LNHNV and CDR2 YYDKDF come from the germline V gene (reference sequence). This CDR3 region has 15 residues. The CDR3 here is CATSRGGSDNQPQHF. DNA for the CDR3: TGTGCCACCAGCAGAGGCGGGAGTGACAATCAGCCCCAGCATTTT.